The clone carrying this T cell receptor (beta chain) has just one count. These data are taken from a study of blood T cell repertoires in COVID-19. As for the study in general: Collection of acute and convalescent COVID-19 samples took place in the United States, Italy and Spain. Nucleic acid was either cDNA or gDNA, and it came from T cells, B-cell-depleted T cells, or PBMCs.

As handled by the study authors: The assay estimated nucleated cells by amplifying reference gene primers. TCRdb keeps only in-frame clones here, not all; method: immunoSEQ multiplex PCR. V and J calls and clone size are given by that table; D and trimming were obtained from the DNA. This sample yields 200,000 to 300,000 clones, of which around 92% are seen a single time; approximately 2.5% belongs to the top ten. Seattle researchers signed up patients amid active infection and tracked them longitudinally. Germline-derived CDR1 and CDR2 are SGHRS and YFSETQ. This CDR3 spans 21 amino acids. J was trimmed by 3 bases and V by 3 bases; bases with no gene match: 18.

This TCR derives from a young adult with COVID-19, enrolled during active disease. This rearrangement joins TRBV5-1 to TRBJ2-7; 16 positions match TRBD2. The sample consisted of peripheral blood. This chain's CDR3 is CASSWRSGPGTSGRAVYEQYF. The CDR3 DNA sequence: TGCGCCAGCAGCTGGAGATCCGGCCCCGGGACTAGCGGGAGGGCCGTCTACGAGCAGTACTTC.